The rows below give T cell receptor beta chains drawn from one sample of a study of T cell responses to AZD1222 COVID-19 vaccine. Sequencing used immunoSEQ multiplex PCR; TCRdb keeps in-frame clones, though not all of them. The sample has roughly 120,000 clones, about 90% seen once; the top ten hold approximately 5.1%. The sample was peripheral blood, taken on day 0 of AZD1222 vaccination. These receptors were taken from an adult in good health. Both conserved end residues are part of each CDR3. The order of the fields is clone size, D gene, J gene, V gene, CDR3 protein, CDR3 DNA. D genes are given only for firm matches. Rows give clone size only sometimes, using once, few, many, or a class for an expanded clone.

abundance: -; d_gene: -; j_gene: TRBJ2-5; v_gene: TRBV6-5; CDR3aa: CASSRRDNQETQYF; CDR3nt: TGTGCCAGCAGCCGGAGGGACAACCAAGAGACCCAGTACTTC
abundance: -; d_gene: -; j_gene: TRBJ1-2; v_gene: TRBV30; CDR3aa: CAWSPTGPRYTF; CDR3nt: TGTGCCTGGAGTCCAACAGGGCCCCGCTACACCTTC
abundance: -; d_gene: TRBD1; j_gene: TRBJ1-5; v_gene: TRBV19; CDR3aa: CASSTPLAGTASYSNQPQHF; CDR3nt: TGTGCCAGTAGTACCCCACTAGCCGGGACAGCTTCATATAGCAATCAGCCCCAGCATTTT
abundance: -; d_gene: TRBD1; j_gene: TRBJ2-3; v_gene: TRBV28; CDR3aa: CASSYSGTGSTDTQYF; CDR3nt: TGTGCCAGCAGTTACTCCGGGACAGGTAGCACAGATACGCAGTATTTT
abundance: -; d_gene: -; j_gene: TRBJ1-6; v_gene: TRBV7-3; CDR3aa: CASSLGDGGRSPLHF; CDR3nt: TGTGCCAGCAGCTTAGGGGACGGTGGAAGATCACCCCTCCACTTT
abundance: -; d_gene: -; j_gene: TRBJ1-5; v_gene: TRBV2; CDR3aa: CASSDRGQPQHF; CDR3nt: TGTGCCAGCAGTGACAGAGGTCAGCCCCAGCATTTT
abundance: -; d_gene: -; j_gene: TRBJ2-7; v_gene: TRBV5-1; CDR3aa: CASSPQTPGEQYF; CDR3nt: TGCGCCAGCAGCCCTCAGACTCCTGGCGAGCAGTACTTC
abundance: few; d_gene: -; j_gene: TRBJ1-5; v_gene: TRBV27; CDR3aa: CASSSTFNQPQHF; CDR3nt: TGTGCCAGCAGTTCCACCTTTAATCAGCCCCAGCATTTT
abundance: -; d_gene: TRBD1; j_gene: TRBJ2-7; v_gene: TRBV19; CDR3aa: CAISSGTGSDEQYF; CDR3nt: TGTGCCATCTCATCCGGGACAGGTTCCGACGAGCAGTACTTC
abundance: -; d_gene: -; j_gene: TRBJ1-2; v_gene: TRBV7-2; CDR3aa: CASSLGPLANYGYTF; CDR3nt: TGTGCCAGCAGCTTAGGACCGTTGGCCAACTATGGCTACACCTTC
abundance: few; d_gene: -; j_gene: TRBJ1-3; v_gene: TRBV9; CDR3aa: CASSVEGSGNTIYF; CDR3nt: TGTGCCAGCAGCGTAGAAGGTTCGGGAAACACCATATATTTT
abundance: -; d_gene: TRBD1; j_gene: TRBJ1-5; v_gene: TRBV5-6; CDR3aa: CASSFRGSGTSNQPQHF; CDR3nt: TGTGCCAGCAGCTTCAGGGGGTCCGGGACTAGCAATCAGCCCCAGCATTTT
abundance: -; d_gene: -; j_gene: TRBJ2-3; v_gene: TRBV3-1/TRBV3-2; CDR3aa: CASSPSTDTQYF; CDR3nt: TGTGCCAGCAGTCCTAGCACAGATACGCAGTATTTT
abundance: -; d_gene: TRBD1; j_gene: TRBJ1-1; v_gene: TRBV28; CDR3aa: CASSLGQGGLFAEAFF; CDR3nt: TGTGCCAGCAGTCTAGGACAGGGGGGGTTGTTCGCTGAAGCTTTCTTT
abundance: -; d_gene: TRBD1; j_gene: TRBJ1-4; v_gene: TRBV12-5; CDR3aa: CASGATSGQGGEKLFF; CDR3nt: TGTGCTAGTGGTGCCACCTCGGGACAGGGGGGTGAAAAACTGTTTTTT
abundance: -; d_gene: -; j_gene: TRBJ2-7; v_gene: TRBV2; CDR3aa: CASSHDRSYEQYF; CDR3nt: TGTGCCAGCAGCCACGACAGAAGCTACGAGCAGTACTTC
abundance: -; d_gene: -; j_gene: TRBJ1-1; v_gene: TRBV3-1/TRBV3-2; CDR3aa: CASSQERRTEAFF; CDR3nt: TGTGCCAGCAGCCAAGAAAGGAGGACTGAAGCTTTCTTT
abundance: once; d_gene: -; j_gene: TRBJ1-5; v_gene: TRBV2; CDR3aa: CASSGGGSNQPQHF; CDR3nt: TGTGCCAGCAGTGGGGGGGGGTCTAATCAGCCCCAGCATTTT
abundance: -; d_gene: -; j_gene: TRBJ2-4; v_gene: TRBV28; CDR3aa: CASWGAAEIAKNIQYF; CDR3nt: TGTGCCAGCTGGGGGGCGGCGGAAATAGCCAAAAACATTCAGTACTTC
abundance: -; d_gene: -; j_gene: TRBJ2-7; v_gene: TRBV9; CDR3aa: CASSYRREQYF; CDR3nt: TGTGCCAGCAGTTACAGGCGGGAGCAGTACTTC
abundance: -; d_gene: -; j_gene: TRBJ1-5; v_gene: TRBV7-2; CDR3aa: CASSLSNQPQHF; CDR3nt: TGTGCCAGCAGCTTAAGCAATCAGCCCCAGCATTTT
abundance: -; d_gene: TRBD2; j_gene: TRBJ2-7; v_gene: TRBV9; CDR3aa: CASSRGTSSYEQYF; CDR3nt: TGTGCCAGCAGCCGAGGGACTAGCTCCTACGAGCAGTACTTC
abundance: -; d_gene: -; j_gene: TRBJ1-3; v_gene: TRBV5-1; CDR3aa: CASSLADTGDSGNTIYF; CDR3nt: TGCGCCAGCAGCTTGGCCGATACAGGCGACTCTGGAAACACCATATATTTT
abundance: -; d_gene: -; j_gene: TRBJ1-1; v_gene: TRBV19; CDR3aa: CASSTSDSSNTEAFF; CDR3nt: TGTGCCAGTAGTACCTCTGACAGTTCGAACACTGAAGCTTTCTTT
abundance: once; d_gene: -; j_gene: TRBJ1-1; v_gene: TRBV9; CDR3aa: CASSVESRTEAFF; CDR3nt: TGTGCCAGCAGCGTAGAAAGTAGGACTGAAGCTTTCTTT
abundance: few; d_gene: -; j_gene: TRBJ1-5; v_gene: TRBV7-8; CDR3aa: CASSFLQGPGQPQHF; CDR3nt: TGTGCCAGCAGCTTCTTACAGGGTCCAGGGCAGCCCCAGCATTTT
abundance: -; d_gene: TRBD1; j_gene: TRBJ1-3; v_gene: TRBV4-1; CDR3aa: CASSQPSRGPGNTIYF; CDR3nt: TGCGCCAGCAGCCAACCGTCTAGGGGGCCTGGAAACACCATATATTTT
abundance: -; d_gene: -; j_gene: TRBJ2-1; v_gene: TRBV5-1; CDR3aa: CASSPELKPYNEQFF; CDR3nt: TGCGCCAGCAGCCCGGAGTTAAAGCCCTACAATGAGCAGTTCTTC
abundance: -; d_gene: -; j_gene: TRBJ1-1; v_gene: TRBV28; CDR3aa: CASTRGLMNTEAFF; CDR3nt: TGTGCCAGCACCAGGGGCCTTATGAACACTGAAGCTTTCTTT
abundance: -; d_gene: -; j_gene: TRBJ2-2; v_gene: TRBV9; CDR3aa: CASRLDGDTGELFF; CDR3nt: TGTGCCAGCAGGTTGGACGGGGACACCGGGGAGCTGTTTTTT
abundance: -; d_gene: -; j_gene: TRBJ1-1; v_gene: TRBV9; CDR3aa: CASSVDGGAEAFF; CDR3nt: TGTGCCAGCAGCGTAGACGGGGGGGCCGAAGCTTTCTTT
abundance: -; d_gene: TRBD1; j_gene: TRBJ1-6; v_gene: TRBV7-2; CDR3aa: CASSLPTGGNSPLHF; CDR3nt: TGTGCCAGCAGCTTACCGACAGGGGGGAATTCACCCCTCCACTTT
abundance: -; d_gene: -; j_gene: TRBJ2-1; v_gene: TRBV3-1/TRBV3-2; CDR3aa: CASSQDGGTFNEQFF; CDR3nt: TGTGCCAGCAGCCAAGATGGGGGGACCTTCAATGAGCAGTTCTTC